This is a list of T cell receptor beta chains from one sample in a study of blood T cell repertoires in COVID-19. The data were produced by immunoSEQ multiplex PCR, yet TCRdb's version contains in-frame clones alone and is incomplete. The table records about 70,000 clones, around nine tenths of them present only once. Sequencing was carried out using peripheral blood. The receptors shown here come from a woman aged 60-75 years with acute or convalescent COVID-19. Each CDR3 is given with its conserved first and last residue. D genes are given only for firm matches. For some rows the clone size is stated as once, few or many, or as a class when expanded; others skip it.

size	V	D	J	DNA	CDR3
once	TRBV27	TRBD1	TRBJ1-2	TGTGCCAGCAGTGAGGACAGGGTCCGCTCGGATGGCTACACCTTC	CASSEDRVRSDGYTF
.	TRBV2	TRBD1	TRBJ1-6	TGTGCCAGCAGTCAGGGGGCCGCCTATAATTCACCCCTCCACTTT	CASSQGAAYNSPLHF
few	TRBV6-5	TRBD1	TRBJ1-1	TGTGCCAGCACAAGACAGGGGGCGAACACTGAAGCTTTCTTT	CASTRQGANTEAFF
.	TRBV10-3	.	TRBJ1-1	TGTGCCATCAGTTCGACAGGAGGGAACACTGAAGCTTTCTTT	CAISSTGGNTEAFF
.	TRBV2	TRBD1	TRBJ1-6	TGTGCCAGCAGAAGGGACAGGGCAGGTGAATCACCCCTCCACTTT	CASRRDRAGESPLHF
.	TRBV7-9	.	TRBJ2-5	TGTGCCAGCAGCTTGAAGCCAAGGGCGGGGGCGGTCCAAGAGACCCAGTACTTC	CASSLKPRAGAVQETQYF
.	TRBV7-9	TRBD1	TRBJ1-5	TGTGCCAGCAGCCTAGGGACAGGGGGCACCTATCAGCCCCAGCATTTT	CASSLGTGGTYQPQHF
.	TRBV4-2	.	TRBJ2-7	TGTGCCAGCAGCCAAGTCCGGGGTTCGGGAAACGAGCAGTACTTC	CASSQVRGSGNEQYF
.	TRBV14	.	TRBJ2-2	TGTGCCAGCAGCCTTCAACAGGGATATGGTACCGGGGAGCTGTTTTTT	CASSLQQGYGTGELFF
.	TRBV5-1	TRBD2	TRBJ2-3	TGCGCCAGCAGCCCCCTTACTAGCGGGGGGGCGAAAGATACGCAGTATTTT	CASSPLTSGGAKDTQYF
.	TRBV5-1	.	TRBJ2-3	TGCGCCAGCAGCTTGACCCCGACAGACCCACGAGTGCGGGATACGCAGTATTTT	CASSLTPTDPRVRDTQYF
.	TRBV4-1	TRBD2	TRBJ2-5	TGCGCCAGCAGCCCGACTAGCGGGGGGGCTCGGGAGACCCAGTACTTC	CASSPTSGGARETQYF
.	TRBV19	.	TRBJ2-7	TGTGCCAGTAGCCTAAGCGGCGTAACCTACGAGCAGTACTTC	CASSLSGVTYEQYF
.	TRBV28	TRBD1	TRBJ1-4	TGTGCCAGCAGGACGACAGGGGAGTGGGCTAATGAAAAACTGTTTTTT	CASRTTGEWANEKLFF
.	TRBV7-3	.	TRBJ2-1	TGTGCCAGCAGCTTCCTAGGTGGTGAGCAGTTCTTC	CASSFLGGEQFF